This T cell receptor beta chain was identified in a study of CD8 T cells in Susac syndrome (dated by TCRdb to between 2018 and 2021). Some background on the complete study: The study used repertoire sequencing to test whether antigen drove CD8+ T cell activation and differentiation in Susac syndrome. Clonality of the CD8+ T cell repertoire was compared between more than 10 healthy donors, approximately 14 Susac syndrome patients and 15 multiple sclerosis patients.

V is pared back by 11 bases and J by 5 bases, with 13 bases lying between the germline termini. The CDR3 measures 12 amino acids from cysteine to phenylalanine. This entry keeps only the CDR3 DNA: 36 bases, framed from base 1. CDR1 and CDR2 are drawn from the germline V gene: SNHLY, FYNNEI. Only one count was recorded for this clonotype. Its specific antigen is unknown. No base-level quality is on record; no much larger clone is a single base apart. One read gives only weak evidence. High-throughput TCR beta sequencing profiled peripheral blood CD8+ and CD4+ T cells from healthy donors, Susac syndrome patients and multiple sclerosis patients. The multiple sclerosis controls were treatment-naive patients whose relapsing-remitting disease, either stable or active, fulfilled the revised McDonald criteria. Bulk CD8+ and CD4+ T cells were purified by magnetic negative isolation, while CD8+ TEMRA cells were enriched using FACS. Blood was collected in EDTA tubes and processed within 24 hours, with PBMCs isolated through density gradient centrifugation. PBMCs intended for TCR sequencing were cryopreserved in liquid nitrogen and were subsequently thawed in a 37 degrees C water bath. Purity of sorted or isolated CD4+, CD8+ and CD8+ TEMRA cells was at least 90%.

RNA was extracted using the RNeasy kit, and about 0.45 to 1 microgram was reverse transcribed with random hexamers. The immunoSEQ multiplex PCR assay, covering 54 Vbeta and 13 Jbeta segments, was used to amplify TCR beta CDR3 regions. Bias from PCR amplification was corrected by using a synthetic template baseline for primer optimization and for computational correction. The authors processed their data as follows. Reads were assigned to V, D and J genes according to IMGT and analyzed in immunoSEQ Analyzer, with only productive sequences retained. To calculate clonality, Shannon entropy was normalized by log2 of the number of productive unique sequences and then subtracted from one. For each patient and control, public and private clones were evaluated within the 100 most prevalent clones. Clones were defined as Susac-specific if absent from the healthy and MS cohorts, from 1052 published viral clones and from other ImmuneACCESS disease sequences. The public sequencing data were trimmed at Q25 with fastp and processed into clonotypes with MiXCR by TCRdb, which kept only in-frame beta chains. Records with the same CDR3 protein are collapsed into one entry carrying the most frequent genes and DNA. Clone size and V and J calls follow TCRdb, not the original study. In this sample the table shows 200,000 to 250,000 distinct CDR3 sequences, roughly 92% of which occur a single time. Approximately 0.13% of the sample comes from the top ten.

The investigation overall reported the following: The TCR sequencing and HLA analysis was acknowledged to have included a relatively small number of individuals.

The TCR originated in a human donor with multiple sclerosis. The V and J genes are TRBV2 and TRBJ2-1; TRBD2 is possibly the D segment (6 matching bases). Material: CD8+ T cells from PBMCs. The CDR3 protein is CAAKPGDNEQFF. In nucleotides, the sequence is TGTGCCGCCAAGCCGGGGGACAATGAGCAGTTCTTC.